One and the same sample provided the 21 T cell receptor beta chains below, sequenced in a study of regulatory T cells in long-lasting Graves disease. Arm-PCR of CDR3 regions and iRepertoire HTBI primers were used to build TCR beta libraries. TCRdb fed the multiplex PCR reads into MiXCR, producing one record per CDR3 protein. The data show some 450,000 distinct CDR3 sequences, about 16% seen once. Time point denoted: newly diagnosed GD, antithyroid drugs for less than 3 months. PBMCs were the source of the RNA used for TCR sequencing. This same sample was also taken into another study, of T cells in Graves' hyperthyroidism and ophthalmopathy.

Specimen: peripheral blood mononuclear cells (PBMCs), collected at new diagnosis, from a patient treated with antithyroid drugs. The receptors originated from a woman younger than 45 with Graves disease.

In this sample, this clonotype turned up a few times. The V and J genes are TRBV7-9 and TRBJ1-3; 8 positions match TRBD1. This CDR3 has 15 residues. Germline assignment: CDR1 SEHNR and CDR2 FQNEAQ (reference sequence). The junction had 4 bases not matched to a gene; V was cut back by 5 bases and J by 1 base. This CDR3 is CASSPRQGSGNTIYF. The CDR3 nucleotides are TGTGCCAGCAGCCCCCGACAGGGGTCTGGAAACACCATATATTTT.

This clonotype appeared many times. The chain joins TRBV28 to TRBJ1-2, with TRBD1 as a possible D gene (5 bases). Germline V gives CDR1 MDHEN, CDR2 SYDVKM. This CDR3 contains 14 residues. The V end lost 5 bases, the J end lost 7 bases, and 17 bases lay between the germline ends. The CDR3 here is CASSLGQGRGGYTF. CDR3 coding DNA: TGTGCCAGCAGTCTGGGGCAGGGTAGAGGTGGCTACACCTTC.

This clonotype was recorded at least ten times. The genes are TRBV6-2 or TRBV6-3 and TRBJ2-7; unclear D gene. Germline CDR1 and CDR2: MNHEY and SVGEGT. V was trimmed by 5 bases and J by 6 bases, leaving 8 bases between them. CDR3 length: 11 residues. The chain's CDR3 is CASSPMFEQYF. DNA of the CDR3: TGTGCCAGCAGTCCTATGTTCGAGCAGTACTTC.

This clonotype was seen ten or more times. The genes are TRBV5-1 and TRBJ1-5, with D perhaps TRBD1 (6 bases). The CDR3 length is 15 residues. The germline V gene has CDR1 SGHRS and CDR2 YFSETQ. Trimming stripped 1 base from V and 7 bases from J, with 15 bases between. CDR3 amino acids: CASSLTAGEGQPQHF. The CDR3 region has the DNA TGCGCCAGCAGCTTGACGGCAGGGGAAGGCCAGCCCCAGCATTTT. Filled out from reference TRBV5-1 and TRBJ1-5, the complete variable domain reads KAGVTQTPRYLIKTRGQQVTLSCSPISGHRSVSWYQQTPGQGLQFLFEYFSETQRNKGNFPGRFSGRQFSNSRSEMNVSTLELGDSALYLCASSLTAGEGQPQHFGDGTRLSIL.

The gene calls are TRBV7-6 and TRBJ1-4, with D perhaps TRBD1 (5 bases). V lost 1 base to trimming and J lost 1 base, with 10 bases between them. The length of the CDR3 is 16 residues. Germline V gene lookup returns CDR1 SGHVS and CDR2 FNYEAQ. Written as DNA, the CDR3 is TGTGCCAGCAGCTTAGGGTCAGGGTTAACTAATGAAAAACTGTTTTTT. It codes for CASSLGSGLTNEKLFF.

This clonotype was seen repeatedly, ten times or more. The CDR3 DNA is TGCGCCAGCAGCCCCCGGGGTGCGAGCTCCTACGAGCAGTACTTC. This translates into CASSPRGASSYEQYF. The rearrangement joins TRBV5-1 to TRBJ2-7; D is perhaps TRBD2 (5 bases). The CDR3 is made up of 15 amino acids. Germline CDR1 is SGHRS and CDR2 is YFSETQ. V was clipped by 4 bases and J by 0 bases, with 14 bases between them.

Turning to this clonotype: A much larger clone lies one base from this, so it may be a read error. V gene TRBV28 combines with J gene TRBJ1-6; TRBD1 might be the D (6 bases). Germline V CDR1 and CDR2: MDHEN, SYDVKM. The CDR3 covers 15 residues. This CDR3 reads CASTDRSSYNSHLHF. The CDR3 nucleotides are TGTGCCAGCACCGACAGGAGCTCCTATAATTCACACCTCCACTTT.

The chain couples TRBV12-3 or TRBV12-4 to TRBJ2-7; 10 bases line up with TRBD2. The CDR3 length is 14 residues. V shed 3 bases, J shed 6 bases, and the junction held 5 bases outside the gene matches. In DNA form, the CDR3 reads TGTGCCAGCAGTTTGCCTAGCGGGAGTCGCGAGCAGTACTTC. This translates into CASSLPSGSREQYF.

This clonotype was seen at least ten times. The chain is built from TRBV5-1 and TRBJ1-2, with D tentatively TRBD1 (5 bases). Germline V gene sequence: CDR1 SGHRS, CDR2 YFSETQ. V gave up 0 bases and J gave up 2 bases, with 11 bases separating them. The CDR3 spans 15 residues. The CDR3 nucleotides read TGCGCCAGCAGCTTGGGACAGCGGGTCAACTATGGCTACACCTTC. Translating gives CASSLGQRVNYGYTF.

This clonotype was seen repeatedly, ten times or more. The chain is built from TRBV2 and TRBJ2-7; possibly TRBD1 for D (6 bases). The ends were cut back, 8 bases at V and 3 bases at J, with 11 bases in the middle. This CDR3 is 12 amino acids long. Looked up from germline, CDR1 is SNHLY and CDR2 is FYNNEI. In DNA form, the CDR3 reads TGTGCCAGCCGGGGCAGGGGCTACGAGCAGTACTTC. Translation: CASRGRGYEQYF.

About this clonotype itself: This likely came from a read error, as a far larger clone is one base away. This chain links TRBV2 with TRBJ2-7, with TRBD2 matching 9 bases. The trim removed 2 bases at V and 7 bases at J, leaving 9 bases unmatched. From germline, CDR1 is SNHLY and CDR2 FYNNEI. This CDR3 has 15 residues. The CDR3 sequence: CASSEWLAGYNEQYF. CDR3 in DNA: TGTGCCAGCAGTGAATGGCTAGCGGGGTACAATGAGCAGTACTTC. The variable domain in full, completed from reference TRBV2 and TRBJ2-7, reads EPEVTQTPSHQVTQMGQEVILRCVPISNHLYFYWYRQILGQKVEFLVSFYNNEISEKSEIFDDQFSVERPDGSNFTLKIRSTKLEDSAMYFCASSEWLAGYNEQYFGPGTRLTVT.

The rearrangement uses TRBV28 and TRBJ2-1, with 7 bases identical to TRBD2. V shed 8 bases and J 0 bases; nucleotides not matched to a gene: 10. CDR1 MDHEN and CDR2 SYDVKM come from the germline V gene. The CDR3 is 16 amino acids. CDR3 amino acids: CASAVLGEGSYNEQFF. The CDR3 nucleotides read TGTGCCAGCGCCGTACTGGGGGAGGGCTCCTACAATGAGCAGTTCTTC.

The J gene is TRBJ2-3, the V gene TRBV9; TRBD2 is a possible D gene (6 bases). The V gene lost 7 bases and the J gene lost 2 bases, with 20 bases spanning the gap. Germline-derived CDR1 and CDR2 are SGDLS and YYNGEE. The CDR3 length is 16 residues. CDR3 protein: CASGVGSGEDTDTQYF. Written as DNA, the CDR3 is TGTGCCAGCGGTGTAGGGTCGGGAGAGGACACAGATACGCAGTATTTT.

The chain uses TRBV28 and TRBJ2-3; D is perhaps TRBD1 (6 bases). V was cut by 4 bases and J by 4 bases, with 15 bases left in between. This CDR3 region has 15 residues. CDR1 MDHEN and CDR2 SYDVKM come from the germline V gene. The CDR3 sequence: CASSSVTGSADTQYF. The CDR3 DNA follows: TGTGCCAGCAGTTCCGTGACAGGTTCCGCAGATACGCAGTATTTT.

This clonotype has a count of ten or more. V gene TRBV19 combines with J gene TRBJ2-3; D is unclear. Germline CDR1 reads LNHDA; CDR2 reads SQIVND (reference sequence). CDR3 length: 11 amino acids. V was pared by 4 bases and J by 4 bases, with 3 bases between. The CDR3 reads CASSNSDTQYF. The CDR3 nucleotides are TGTGCCAGTAGTAACTCAGATACGCAGTATTTT.

Ten or more counts support this clonotype. J is TRBJ2-1 and V is TRBV7-9; no reliable D call. The CDR3 is made up of 15 amino acids. V lost 1 base, J lost 2 bases, and 9 bases lay in between. Germline CDR1 is SEHNR and CDR2 is FQNEAQ (reference sequence). Here the CDR3 reads CASSLGMSTYNEQFF. CDR3 sequence (DNA): TGTGCCAGCAGCTTAGGCATGAGCACCTACAATGAGCAGTTCTTC.

This clonotype occurred many times. The chain has TRBV29-1 and TRBJ2-6; D ambiguous. V dropped 0 bases and J dropped 2 bases, with 8 bases sitting between them. The CDR3 consists of 15 residues. Germline CDR1 SQVTM, CDR2 ANQGSEA. CDR3 region: CSVEDRRTGANVLTF. As DNA, the CDR3 is TGCAGCGTTGAAGATCGACGTACTGGGGCCAACGTCCTGACTTTC.

This clonotype has ten or more counts. The V and J genes are TRBV10-3 and TRBJ2-7; 11 nucleotides align to TRBD2. CDR1 is ENHRY and CDR2 is SYGVKD in the germline V gene. The length of the CDR3 is 16 residues. Trimming took 0 bases from V and 6 from J; bases not matched to a gene: 7. This CDR3 is CAISESSGRAFVEQYF. The CDR3 coding sequence is TGTGCCATCAGTGAGTCTAGCGGGAGGGCCTTTGTCGAGCAGTACTTC.

This clonotype was seen ten or more times. The chain carries TRBV7-2 and TRBJ2-7; 14 bases map to TRBD2. Germline assignment: CDR1 SGHTA and CDR2 FQGNSA. Trimming removed 5 bases from V and 6 bases from J; junction bases left unmatched: 3. The CDR3 extends over 14 amino acids. In nucleotides, the CDR3 is TGTGCCAGCAGCCACGGACTAGCGGGAGGCGAGCAGTACTTC. Translating gives CASSHGLAGGEQYF.

This clonotype was detected many times. V and J are TRBV12-5 and TRBJ2-5, with TRBD2 matching 11 bases. Per germline, CDR1 LGHNT and CDR2 FRNRAP. The CDR3 has 19 amino acids. The junction had 20 bases not matched to a gene; V was cut back by 7 bases and J by 4 bases. The CDR3 bases are TGTGCTAGTGCTCTGGTACGGGTTGCGGGACTAGCGGATGGAGAGACCCAGTACTTC. Translation: CASALVRVAGLADGETQYF.

The chain combines TRBV29-1 with TRBJ2-1, with 11 bases that match TRBD1. J was trimmed by 8 bases and V by 3 bases; bases with no gene match: 3. This CDR3 has 13 amino acids. Germline CDR1 and CDR2: SQVTM and ANQGSEA. The CDR3 region has the DNA TGCAGCGTTGAGGGGACAGGGGGGGATGAGCAGTTCTTC. Protein: CSVEGTGGDEQFF.